This T cell receptor beta chain is drawn from a study of cytotoxic CD8 clonotypes in ibrutinib-treated CLL. Study-wide background: On average, each sample had 255,043 productive templates and more than 75,000 productive rearrangements.

Study-level results: Clonality at baseline surpassed age-matched healthy donors and tracked circulating CD8+ T-cell counts. Public clonotypes, found uncommonly, either contracted or stayed stable on treatment.

Sequencing was performed with immunoSEQ multiplex PCR; in TCRdb, only in-frame clones are kept and a portion is missing. The sample yields approximately 280,000 clones, 60% to 80% seen once. V lost 4 bases and J 1 base, leaving 7 bases between the germline ends. The germline CDR1 and CDR2 sequences are SGHRS and YFSETQ. The CDR3 runs 13 residues. Note on this clone: Its target is unknown.

The receptor was derived from a human donor with chronic lymphocytic leukemia. The chain recombines TRBV5-1 with TRBJ2-3; D perhaps matches TRBD2 (5 bases). The starting material was PBMCs, obtained at disease progression, from a patient treated with ibrutinib. The DNA for the CDR3 is TGCGCCAGCAGCATACTAGGCACAGATACGCAGTATTTT. Residues: CASSILGTDTQYF.